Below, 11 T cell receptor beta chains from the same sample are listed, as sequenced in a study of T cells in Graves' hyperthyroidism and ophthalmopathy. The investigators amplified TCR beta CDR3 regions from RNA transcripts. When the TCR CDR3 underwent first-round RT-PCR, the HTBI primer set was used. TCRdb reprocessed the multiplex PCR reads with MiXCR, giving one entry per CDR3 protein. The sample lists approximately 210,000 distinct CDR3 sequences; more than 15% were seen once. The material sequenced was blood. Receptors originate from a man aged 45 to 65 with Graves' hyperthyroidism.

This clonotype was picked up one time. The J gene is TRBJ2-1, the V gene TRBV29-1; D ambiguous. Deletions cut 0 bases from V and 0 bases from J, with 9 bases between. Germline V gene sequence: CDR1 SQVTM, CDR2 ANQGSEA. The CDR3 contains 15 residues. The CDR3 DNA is TGCAGCGTTGAAGATCTAACCAGCTCCTACAATGAGCAGTTCTTC. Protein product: CSVEDLTSSYNEQFF.

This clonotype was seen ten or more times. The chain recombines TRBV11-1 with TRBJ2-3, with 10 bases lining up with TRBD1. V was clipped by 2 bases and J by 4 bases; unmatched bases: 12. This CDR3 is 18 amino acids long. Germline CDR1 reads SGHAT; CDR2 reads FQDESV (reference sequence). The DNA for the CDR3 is TGTGCCAGCAGCTTACCACCTCCGGGACAGGGGAGGTCAGATACGCAGTATTTT. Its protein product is CASSLPPPGQGRSDTQYF.

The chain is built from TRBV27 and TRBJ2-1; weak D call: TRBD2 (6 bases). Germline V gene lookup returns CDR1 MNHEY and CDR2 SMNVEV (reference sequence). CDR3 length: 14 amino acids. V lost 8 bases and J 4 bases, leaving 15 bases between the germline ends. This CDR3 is CASLPGRGYNEQFF. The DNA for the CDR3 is TGTGCCAGCCTTCCTGGCCGGGGGTACAATGAGCAGTTCTTC.

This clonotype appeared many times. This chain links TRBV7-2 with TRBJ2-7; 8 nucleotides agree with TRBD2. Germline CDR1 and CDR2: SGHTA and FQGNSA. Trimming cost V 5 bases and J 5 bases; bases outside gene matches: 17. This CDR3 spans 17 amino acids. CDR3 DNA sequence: TGTGCCAGCAGCCTGCTCCCTGAATGGCTAGCGGGCCACGAGCAGTACTTC. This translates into CASSLLPEWLAGHEQYF.

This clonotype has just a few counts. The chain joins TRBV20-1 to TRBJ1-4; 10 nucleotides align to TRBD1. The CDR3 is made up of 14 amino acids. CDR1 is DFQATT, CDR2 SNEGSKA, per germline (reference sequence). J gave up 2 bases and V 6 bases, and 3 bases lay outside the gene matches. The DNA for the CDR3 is TGCAGTGCGACAGGGGGCGTCACTAATGAAAAACTGTTTTTT. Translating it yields CSATGGVTNEKLFF.

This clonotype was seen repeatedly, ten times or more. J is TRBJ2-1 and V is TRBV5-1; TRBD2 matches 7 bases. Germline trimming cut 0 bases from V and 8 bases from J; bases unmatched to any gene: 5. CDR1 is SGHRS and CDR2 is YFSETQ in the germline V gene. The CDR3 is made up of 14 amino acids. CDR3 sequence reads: CASSLGLARDEQFF. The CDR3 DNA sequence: TGCGCCAGCAGCTTGGGACTAGCTCGGGATGAGCAGTTCTTC.

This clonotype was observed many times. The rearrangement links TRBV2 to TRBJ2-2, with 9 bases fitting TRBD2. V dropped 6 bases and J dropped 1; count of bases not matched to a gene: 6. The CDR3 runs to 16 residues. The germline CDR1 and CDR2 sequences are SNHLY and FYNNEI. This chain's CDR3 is CASRIRAGGNTGELFF. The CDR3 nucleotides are TGTGCCAGCAGAATCCGAGCGGGGGGGAACACCGGGGAGCTGTTTTTT.

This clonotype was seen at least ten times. The CDR3 DNA sequence: TGTGCCAGCAGCTTAGTGTCGGGTTTGGAGCAGTACTTC. Translation: CASSLVSGLEQYF. The rearrangement links TRBV7-2 to TRBJ2-7, with D unresolved. CDR1 and CDR2 from the germline V gene are SGHTA and FQGNSA. V was trimmed by 1 base and J by 7 bases, leaving 11 bases between them. This CDR3 comprises 13 residues.

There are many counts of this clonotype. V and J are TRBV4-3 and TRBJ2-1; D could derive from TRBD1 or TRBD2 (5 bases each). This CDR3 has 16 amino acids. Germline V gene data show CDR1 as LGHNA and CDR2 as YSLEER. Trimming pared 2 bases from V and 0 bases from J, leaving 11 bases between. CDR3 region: CASSQRWGSSYNEQFF. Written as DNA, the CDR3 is TGCGCCAGCAGCCAAAGGTGGGGGAGCTCCTACAATGAGCAGTTCTTC.

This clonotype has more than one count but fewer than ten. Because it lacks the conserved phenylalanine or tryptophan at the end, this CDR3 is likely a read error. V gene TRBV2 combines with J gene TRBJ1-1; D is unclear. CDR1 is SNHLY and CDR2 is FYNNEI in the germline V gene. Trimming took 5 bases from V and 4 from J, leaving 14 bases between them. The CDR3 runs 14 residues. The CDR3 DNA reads TGTGCCAGCAGTCCCGAGGGTTGGGGCACTGAAGCTTTCCTT. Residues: CASSPEGWGTEAFL.

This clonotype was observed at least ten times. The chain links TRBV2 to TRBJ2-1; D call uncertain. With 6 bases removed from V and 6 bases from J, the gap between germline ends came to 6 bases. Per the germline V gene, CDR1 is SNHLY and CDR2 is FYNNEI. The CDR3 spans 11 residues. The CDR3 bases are TGTGCCAGCAGGAGCGTCAATGAGCAGTTCTTC. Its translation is CASRSVNEQFF.